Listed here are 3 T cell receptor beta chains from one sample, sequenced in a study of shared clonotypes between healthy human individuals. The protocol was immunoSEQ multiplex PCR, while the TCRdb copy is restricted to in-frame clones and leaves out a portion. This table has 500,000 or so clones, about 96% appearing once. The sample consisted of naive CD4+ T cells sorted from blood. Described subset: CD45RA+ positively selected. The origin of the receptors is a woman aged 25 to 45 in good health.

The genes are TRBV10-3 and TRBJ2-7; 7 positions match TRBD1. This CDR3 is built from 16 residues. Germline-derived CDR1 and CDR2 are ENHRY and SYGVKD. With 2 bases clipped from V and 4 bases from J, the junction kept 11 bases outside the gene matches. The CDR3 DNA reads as TGTGCCATCAGTGAGGATCAGGGGGTGGTCCGGTACGAGCAGTACTTC. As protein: CAISEDQGVVRYEQYF.

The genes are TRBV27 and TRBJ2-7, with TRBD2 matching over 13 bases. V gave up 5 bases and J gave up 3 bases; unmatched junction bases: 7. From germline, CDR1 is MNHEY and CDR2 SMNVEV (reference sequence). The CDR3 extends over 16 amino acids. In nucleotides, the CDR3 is TGTGCCAGCAGTCAGCGGACTAGCGGGAGCGGCTACGAGCAGTACTTC. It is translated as CASSQRTSGSGYEQYF.

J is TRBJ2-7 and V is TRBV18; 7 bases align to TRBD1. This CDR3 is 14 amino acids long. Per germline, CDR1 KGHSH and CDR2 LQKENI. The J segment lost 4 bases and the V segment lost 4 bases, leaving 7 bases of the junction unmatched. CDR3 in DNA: TGTGCCAGCTCACGCGACAGGGAAGGGTACGAGCAGTACTTC. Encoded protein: CASSRDREGYEQYF.